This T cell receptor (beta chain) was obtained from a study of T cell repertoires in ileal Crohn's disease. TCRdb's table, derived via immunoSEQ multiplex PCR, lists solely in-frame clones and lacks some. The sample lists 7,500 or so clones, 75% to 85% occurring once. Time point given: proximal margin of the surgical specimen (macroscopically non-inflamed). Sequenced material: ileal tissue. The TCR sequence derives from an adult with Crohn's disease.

This CDR3 reads CASSALPGDQETQYF. In DNA form, the CDR3 reads TGTGCCAGCAGTGCCCTCCCGGGGGATCAAGAGACCCAGTACTTC. The genes are TRBV6-4 and TRBJ2-5; perhaps TRBD2 as D (6 bases). V lost 4 bases and J lost 2, with 14 bases in between. Germline CDR1 MRHNA, CDR2 SNTAGT. CDR3 length equals 15 residues.